This T cell receptor (beta chain) was recorded in a study of blood T cell repertoires in COVID-19. The overall study: Samples of COVID-19 (acute and convalescent) were obtained from the United States, Italy and Spain. PBMCs, B-cell-depleted T cells, or T cells were the source of the cDNA or gDNA that made up the material.

Participant-reported clinical history was the basis for cohort assignment. Germline-derived CDR1 and CDR2 are SGDLS and YYNGEE. The CDR3 covers 17 residues. Trimming cost V 0 bases and J 3 bases, with 18 bases left between them. In the study's own analysis: Estimated nucleated cell counts came from reference gene primer amplification. The assay was immunoSEQ multiplex PCR, and TCRdb's table has in-frame clones only and misses some. V, J and clone size were drawn from that table, and D and trimming were deduced from the DNA. This table holds under 200,000 clones, 88% found once. The V and J genes are TRBV9 and TRBJ1-1, with TRBD1 as a possible D gene (6 bases). This clonotype was obtained from a woman between 50 and 59 years old who had recovered from COVID-19. Source material: PBMCs or T cells enriched from blood (not recorded which). The CDR3 loop reads CASSVGGGRGGDTEAFF. The CDR3, as DNA: TGTGCCAGCAGCGTAGGAGGCGGCAGGGGTGGAGACACTGAAGCTTTCTTT.